Shown below are 25 T cell receptor beta chains from a single sample sequenced in a study of OX40 agonist ivuxolimab in advanced cancers. TCRdb's copy holds only in-frame clones and misses some; the assay was immunoSEQ multiplex PCR. Among 25,000 to 35,000 clones listed, 80% to 85% were seen once. The material was CD4+ or CD8+ T cells sorted from blood, obtained in a trial of the OX40 agonist ivuxolimab. These receptors all come from an adult with an advanced solid tumor such as melanoma, head and neck, liver or kidney cancer.

The chain couples TRBV7-3 to TRBJ2-1; 7 bases match TRBD1. This CDR3 contains 18 residues. V trimming: 1 base; J trimming: 4 bases; junction bases outside the gene matches: 13. The V gene's germline CDR1 is SGHTA and CDR2 FQGTGA. CDR3 nucleotides: TGTGCCAGCAGCTTAAATCCTACCGGGAACAGGGGTTACAATGAGCAGTTCTTC. Protein sequence: CASSLNPTGNRGYNEQFF.

The chain couples TRBV7-9 to TRBJ2-5; 7 positions agree with TRBD1. The germline gives CDR1 SEHNR, CDR2 FQNEAQ (reference sequence). V lost 5 bases to trimming and J lost 2 bases; unmatched junction nucleotides: 8. CDR3 size: 15 residues. Here the CDR3 reads CASSPYRGTQETQYF. CDR3 DNA sequence: TGTGCCAGCAGCCCATACAGGGGAACGCAAGAGACCCAGTACTTC.

This chain uses TRBV12-5 with TRBJ2-7; D is unresolved. The V end lost 4 bases, the J end lost 2 bases, and 6 bases lay between the germline ends. The CDR3 is made up of 12 amino acids. The germline gives CDR1 LGHNT, CDR2 FRNRAP. The CDR3 reads CASGWSAYEQYF. As DNA, the CDR3 is TGTGCTAGTGGTTGGAGCGCCTACGAGCAGTACTTC. Looking up the rest from reference TRBV12-5 and TRBJ2-7 gives the full variable domain: DARVTQTPRHKVTEMGQEVTMRCQPILGHNTVFWYRQTMMQGLELLAYFRNRAPLDDSGMPKDRFSAEMPDATLATLKIQPSEPRDSAVYFCASGWSAYEQYFGPGTRLTVT.

The count of this clone is one. The rearrangement links TRBV4-1 to TRBJ2-1, with D possibly being TRBD1 or TRBD2 (5 bases each). The CDR3 extends over 14 amino acids. Germline V gene sequence: CDR1 MGHRA, CDR2 YSYEKL. V lost 4 bases and J lost 4, with 11 bases in between. CDR3 amino acids: CASSPEDIYNEQFF. CDR3 coding DNA: TGCGCCAGCAGCCCGGAGGACATATACAATGAGCAGTTCTTC.

The table lists this clone with a count of one. The J gene is TRBJ1-1, the V gene TRBV29-1; D not resolved. Germline CDR1 is SQVTM and CDR2 is ANQGSEA. The CDR3 sequence is 13 residues long. The V and J ends lost 7 bases and 5 bases respectively, with 17 bases between them. The CDR3 loop reads CSARWNRGTEAFF. Written as DNA, the CDR3 is TGCAGCGCCCGGTGGAACCGGGGAACTGAAGCTTTCTTT.

The chain links TRBV7-9 to TRBJ1-2, with unresolved D. In germline, CDR1 is SEHNR, CDR2 FQNEAQ (reference sequence). The CDR3 has 14 residues. V was trimmed by 4 bases and J by 4 bases, leaving 13 bases between them. The CDR3 protein is CASSYGRSGYGYTF. For the CDR3, the DNA is TGTGCCAGCAGCTACGGACGGTCGGGCTATGGCTACACCTTC.

The gene calls are TRBV15 and TRBJ2-3; 7 bases agree with TRBD1. From germline, CDR1 is LNHNV and CDR2 YYDKDF (reference sequence). Losses at the gene ends were 4 bases for V and 3 bases for J; bases not matched to a gene: 7. CDR3 size: 15 residues. The CDR3 sequence: CATSKDRSFTDTQYF. For the CDR3, the DNA is TGTGCCACCAGCAAGGACAGGTCTTTTACAGATACGCAGTATTTT.

This rearrangement joins TRBV7-9 to TRBJ2-6; no reliable D call. The CDR3 loop spans 15 amino acids. Germline assignment: CDR1 SEHNR and CDR2 FQNEAQ (reference sequence). V was trimmed by 2 bases and J by 4 bases, leaving 9 bases between them. This CDR3 reads CASSLTADGANVLTF. The CDR3 bases are TGTGCCAGCAGCTTAACGGCGGACGGGGCCAACGTCCTGACTTTC. The variable domain in full, completed from reference TRBV7-9 and TRBJ2-6, reads DTGVSQNPRHKITKRGQNVTFRCDPISEHNRLYWYRQTLGQGPEFLTYFQNEAQLEKSRLLSDRFSAERPKGSFSTLEIQRTEQGDSAMYLCASSLTADGANVLTFGAGSRLTVL.

By its share, this clone is hyperexpanded. The V call is TRBV25-1, the J call TRBJ2-7; D is unclear. The length of the CDR3 is 12 residues. Between the trimmed V and J ends, which lost 8 bases and 2 bases, there was a span of 10 bases. CDR1 is MGHDK and CDR2 is SYGVNS in the germline V gene. CDR3 nucleotide sequence: TGTGCCAGCGGCCTGGACGCCTACGAGCAGTACTTC. This encodes CASGLDAYEQYF.

The chain links TRBV4-1 to TRBJ2-1, with D possibly being TRBD2 (6 bases). Germline assignment: CDR1 MGHRA and CDR2 YSYEKL. CDR3 length equals 15 residues. Trimming removed 0 bases at V and 4 bases at J, with 10 bases between. Written as DNA, the CDR3 is TGCGCCAGCAGCCAAGACGGGAGAGGGTACAATGAGCAGTTCTTC. It codes for CASSQDGRGYNEQFF.

This clone was counted ten times or more. The chain employs TRBV5-6 and TRBJ2-2; TRBD1 aligns across 7 bases. Trimming cost V 4 bases and J 2 bases; bases outside gene matches: 8. Germline lookup yields CDR1 SGHDT and CDR2 YYEEEE. This CDR3 spans 16 amino acids. The CDR3 protein is CASSAGTDLNTGELFF. The CDR3 nucleotides read TGTGCCAGCAGCGCCGGGACAGACCTTAACACCGGGGAGCTGTTTTTT. The full variable domain, its missing parts supplied by reference TRBV5-6 and TRBJ2-2, is DAGVTQSPTHLIKTRGQQVTLRCSPKSGHDTVSWYQQALGQGPQFIFQYYEEEERQRGNFPDRFSGHQFPNYSSELNVNALLLGDSALYLCASSAGTDLNTGELFFGEGSRLTVL.

The rearrangement joins TRBV11-3 to TRBJ2-1; TRBD2 matches at 7 bases. The V segment lost 1 base and the J segment 9 bases; nucleotides outside the gene matches: 3. The V gene's germline CDR1 is SGHNT and CDR2 YENEEA. CDR3 length: 13 amino acids. The CDR3 protein is CASSLAREAEQFF. CDR3 bases: TGTGCCAGCAGCTTAGCCCGGGAGGCTGAGCAGTTCTTC.

In its sample, this clone was seen a few times. The chain recombines TRBV30 with TRBJ1-1; D is undetermined. Germline CDR1 is GTSNPN and CDR2 is SVGIG (reference sequence). V was pared by 0 bases and J by 1 base, with 6 bases between. The CDR3 has 13 amino acids. The CDR3 bases are TGTGCCTGGAGTGTACTGAAGAACACTGAAGCTTTCTTT. Protein: CAWSVLKNTEAFF.

The J gene is TRBJ2-7, the V gene TRBV28; 8 bases are a match to TRBD1. In germline, CDR1 is MDHEN, CDR2 SYDVKM. With V trimmed by 6 bases and J by 1 base, 11 bases remained unmatched. The CDR3 has 16 residues. The CDR3 DNA reads as TGTGCCAGCAGCCCCAGAAAGACAGGGGCGTCCTACGAGCAGTACTTC. Its translation: CASSPRKTGASYEQYF.

This chain uses TRBV13 with TRBJ2-7; D gene uncertain. The CDR3 contains 14 residues. The V end lost 0 bases, the J end lost 4 bases, and 10 bases lay between the germline ends. Germline lookup yields CDR1 PRHDT and CDR2 FYEKMQ (reference sequence). This chain's CDR3 is CASSLGPVRYEQYF. The CDR3 DNA reads TGTGCCAGCAGCTTAGGTCCGGTTCGTTACGAGCAGTACTTC. The full variable domain, completed using reference TRBV13 and TRBJ2-7, is AAGVIQSPRHLIKEKRETATLKCYPIPRHDTVYWYQQGPGQDPQFLISFYEKMQSDKGSIPDRFSAQQFSDYHSELNMSSLELGDSALYFCASSLGPVRYEQYFGPGTRLTVT.

The chain employs TRBV6-5 and TRBJ2-7, with D possibly being TRBD2 (6 bases). This CDR3 comprises 14 residues. Germline CDR1 reads MNHEY; CDR2 reads SVGAGI. Trimming removed 0 bases from V and 5 bases from J, with 11 bases in between. Here the CDR3 DNA reads TGTGCCAGCAGTTACTCCCCGACTAGTAACGAGCAGTACTTC. This codes for CASSYSPTSNEQYF.

The chain joins TRBV2 to TRBJ2-1; TRBD1 or TRBD2 may be the D gene (7 bases each). CDR1 is SNHLY and CDR2 is FYNNEI in the germline V gene. V lost 8 bases to trimming and J lost 6 bases, with 23 bases between them. This CDR3 comprises 16 residues. The CDR3 DNA reads as TGTGCCAGCTCACAGGGGTCTCGGGAGGTAGCCAATGAGCAGTTCTTC. Protein: CASSQGSREVANEQFF.

The chain recombines TRBV19 with TRBJ2-7, with 7 bases lining up with TRBD1. The CDR3 length is 14 residues. Germline V gives CDR1 LNHDA, CDR2 SQIVND (reference sequence). The trim removed 8 bases at V and 0 bases at J, leaving 7 bases unmatched. The CDR3 nucleotides are TGTGCCAGTCATCCGACAGGGCACTCCTACGAGCAGTACTTC. It is translated as CASHPTGHSYEQYF.

This clone was seen only once. The chain combines TRBV19 with TRBJ2-1, with D perhaps assigned TRBD1 or TRBD2 (5 bases each). This CDR3 has 17 residues. V was pared by 2 bases and J by 2 bases, with 16 bases between. Germline V gives CDR1 LNHDA, CDR2 SQIVND (reference sequence). CDR3 region: CASSIQFPRGAYNEQFF. The CDR3 DNA follows: TGTGCCAGTAGTATACAGTTTCCTAGAGGGGCCTACAATGAGCAGTTCTTC.

This chain connects TRBV11-2 to TRBJ2-3; 13 bases align to TRBD2. V lost 2 bases and J lost 7; bases outside the gene matches: 3. CDR3 length: 15 residues. Germline CDR1 reads SGHAT; CDR2 reads FQNNGV. The CDR3 nucleotides are TGTGCCAGCAGCTTATGGACTAGCGGGAGAAATACGCAGTATTTT. This sequence encodes CASSLWTSGRNTQYF. Together with reference TRBV11-2 and TRBJ2-3, the CDR3 gives the full variable domain: EAGVAQSPRYKIIEKRQSVAFWCNPISGHATLYWYQQILGQGPKLLIQFQNNGVVDDSQLPKDRFSAERLKGVDSTLKIQPAKLEDSAVYLCASSLWTSGRNTQYFGPGTRLTVL.

V usage is TRBV7-6 and J usage is TRBJ2-1; D may be TRBD2 (6 bases). Trimming took 5 bases from V and 4 from J, leaving 12 bases between them. Looked up from germline, CDR1 is SGHVS and CDR2 is FNYEAQ. This CDR3 is 14 amino acids long. CDR3 loop: CASSEWGVYNEQFF. DNA for the CDR3: TGTGCCAGCAGCGAGTGGGGGGTGTACAATGAGCAGTTCTTC.

This chain uses TRBV9 with TRBJ1-2; D is unresolved. The CDR3 length is 14 residues. V was pared by 0 bases and J by 4 bases, with 10 bases between. Germline-derived CDR1 and CDR2 are SGDLS and YYNGEE. The CDR3 DNA follows: TGTGCCAGCAGCGTAGAAGGCTCCCGCTATGGCTACACCTTC. This encodes CASSVEGSRYGYTF.

This clone was seen just once. CDR3 DNA: TGTGCCAGCAGTTTATTTGACGTGTCGTCGCACGAGCAGTACTTC. Translated: CASSLFDVSSHEQYF. The chain couples TRBV28 to TRBJ2-7; unclear D gene. The CDR3 has 15 residues. Germline loops: CDR1 MDHEN, CDR2 SYDVKM. The V gene lost 1 base and the J gene lost 5 bases, with 15 bases spanning the gap.

The chain couples TRBV5-1 to TRBJ2-1; D is possibly TRBD1 or TRBD2 (5 bases each). The CDR3 totals 19 residues. Trimming took off 0 bases at V and 0 bases at J, with 19 bases between the two ends. CDR1 is SGHRS, CDR2 YFSETQ, per germline. CDR3 region: CASSLDPDWDASSYNEQFF. Here the CDR3 DNA reads TGCGCCAGCAGCTTGGATCCGGACTGGGACGCAAGCTCCTACAATGAGCAGTTCTTC. Full variable domain (remainder filled in from reference TRBV5-1 and TRBJ2-1): KAGVTQTPRYLIKTRGQQVTLSCSPISGHRSVSWYQQTPGQGLQFLFEYFSETQRNKGNFPGRFSGRQFSNSRSEMNVSTLELGDSALYLCASSLDPDWDASSYNEQFFGPGTRLTVL.

CDR3 coding DNA: TGTGCCAGCAGCTTGAGTCCCGGGACAGTAGCATATGGCTACACCTTC. Its translation is CASSLSPGTVAYGYTF. V and J are TRBV11-2 and TRBJ1-2; TRBD1 matches 7 bases. CDR3 length equals 16 residues. J was trimmed by 5 bases and V by 3 bases; bases with no gene match: 12. Germline-derived CDR1 and CDR2 are SGHAT and FQNNGV.